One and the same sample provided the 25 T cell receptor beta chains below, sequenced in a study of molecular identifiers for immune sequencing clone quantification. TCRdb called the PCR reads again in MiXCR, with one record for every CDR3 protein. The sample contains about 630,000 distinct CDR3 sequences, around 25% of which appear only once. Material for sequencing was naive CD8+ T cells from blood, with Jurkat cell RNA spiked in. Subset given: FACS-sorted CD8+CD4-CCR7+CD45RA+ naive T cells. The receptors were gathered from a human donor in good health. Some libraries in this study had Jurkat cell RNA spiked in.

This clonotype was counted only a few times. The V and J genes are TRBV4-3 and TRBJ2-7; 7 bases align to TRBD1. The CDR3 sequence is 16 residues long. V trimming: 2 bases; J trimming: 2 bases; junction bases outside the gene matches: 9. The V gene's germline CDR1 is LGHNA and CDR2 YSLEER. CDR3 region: CASSQYRDSGAYEQYF. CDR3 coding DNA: TGCGCCAGCAGCCAATACCGGGACAGTGGCGCCTACGAGCAGTACTTC.

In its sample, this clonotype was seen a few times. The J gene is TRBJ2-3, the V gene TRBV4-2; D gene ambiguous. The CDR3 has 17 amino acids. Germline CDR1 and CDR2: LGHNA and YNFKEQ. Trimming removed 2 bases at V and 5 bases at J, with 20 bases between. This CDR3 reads CASSQLSATTLIDTQYF. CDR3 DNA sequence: TGTGCCAGCAGCCAATTAAGCGCGACAACGCTTATAGATACGCAGTATTTT.

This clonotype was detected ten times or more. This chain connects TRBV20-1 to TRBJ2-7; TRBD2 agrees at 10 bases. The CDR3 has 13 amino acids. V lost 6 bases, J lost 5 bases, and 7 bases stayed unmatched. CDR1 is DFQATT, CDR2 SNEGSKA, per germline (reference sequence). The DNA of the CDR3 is TGCAGTGCGTGGCTAGCGGGAGTAGACGAGCAGTACTTC. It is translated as CSAWLAGVDEQYF.

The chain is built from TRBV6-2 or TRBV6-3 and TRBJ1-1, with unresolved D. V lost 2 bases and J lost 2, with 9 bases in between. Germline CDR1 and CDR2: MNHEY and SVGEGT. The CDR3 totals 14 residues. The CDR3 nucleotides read TGTGCCAGCAGTTACGCGGGGATCAACACTGAAGCTTTCTTT. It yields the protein CASSYAGINTEAFF.

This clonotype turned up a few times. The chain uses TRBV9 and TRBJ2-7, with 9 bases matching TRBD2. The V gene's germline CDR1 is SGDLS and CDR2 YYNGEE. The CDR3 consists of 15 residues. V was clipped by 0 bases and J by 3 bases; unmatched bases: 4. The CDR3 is CASSVGSGGGYEQYF. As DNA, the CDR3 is TGTGCCAGCAGCGTAGGTAGCGGGGGAGGCTACGAGCAGTACTTC.

As DNA, the CDR3 is TGCAGCGTTGAAGATCAGGTACAGTTCGGAACCTACAATGAGCAGTTCTTC. Translated: CSVEDQVQFGTYNEQFF. V and J are TRBV29-1 and TRBJ2-1; D is uncertain. V lost 0 bases, J lost 2 bases, and 17 bases lay in between. CDR3 length: 17 residues. Germline loops: CDR1 SQVTM, CDR2 ANQGSEA.

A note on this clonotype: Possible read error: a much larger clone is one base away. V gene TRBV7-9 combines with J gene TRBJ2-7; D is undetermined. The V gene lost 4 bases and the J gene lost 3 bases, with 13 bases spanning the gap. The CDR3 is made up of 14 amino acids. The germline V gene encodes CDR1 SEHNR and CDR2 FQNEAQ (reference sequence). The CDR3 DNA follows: TGTGCCAGCAGCTCACTTGGGAACCTCTACGAGCAGTACTTC. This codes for CASSSLGNLYEQYF.

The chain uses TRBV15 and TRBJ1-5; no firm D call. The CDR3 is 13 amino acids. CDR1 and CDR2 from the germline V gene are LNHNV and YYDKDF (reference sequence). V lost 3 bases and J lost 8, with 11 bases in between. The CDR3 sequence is CATSSTRREPQHF. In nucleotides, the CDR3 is TGTGCCACCAGCAGTACCAGGAGGGAGCCCCAGCATTTT.

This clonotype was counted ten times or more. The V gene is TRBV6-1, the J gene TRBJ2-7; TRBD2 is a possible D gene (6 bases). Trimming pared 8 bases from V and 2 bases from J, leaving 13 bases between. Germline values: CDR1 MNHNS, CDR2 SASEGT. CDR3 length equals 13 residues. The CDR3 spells CASGLAGTYEQYF. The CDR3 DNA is TGTGCCAGCGGGCTTGCGGGGACCTACGAGCAGTACTTC.

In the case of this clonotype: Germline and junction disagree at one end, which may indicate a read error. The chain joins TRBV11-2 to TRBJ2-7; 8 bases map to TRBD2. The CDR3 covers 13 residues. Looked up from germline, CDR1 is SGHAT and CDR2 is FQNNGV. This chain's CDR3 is CSSSSGLAYEQYF. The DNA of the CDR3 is TGTTCCAGCAGCTCGGGACTAGCCTACGAGCAGTACTTC.

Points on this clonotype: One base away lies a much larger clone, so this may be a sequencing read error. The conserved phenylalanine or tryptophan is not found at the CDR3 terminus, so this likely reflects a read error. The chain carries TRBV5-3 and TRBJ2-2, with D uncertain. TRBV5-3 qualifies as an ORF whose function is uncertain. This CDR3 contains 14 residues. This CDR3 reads CASSLGRSTGELFS. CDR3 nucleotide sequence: TGTGCCAGCAGCTTGGGCCGGAGTACCGGGGAGCTGTTTTCT.

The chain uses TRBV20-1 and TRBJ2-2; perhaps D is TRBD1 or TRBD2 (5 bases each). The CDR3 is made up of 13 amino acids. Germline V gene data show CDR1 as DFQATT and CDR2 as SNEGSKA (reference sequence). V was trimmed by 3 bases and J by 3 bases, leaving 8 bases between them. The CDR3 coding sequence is TGCAGTGCTAGCGGGGCATACACCGGGGAGCTGTTTTTT. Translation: CSASGAYTGELFF.

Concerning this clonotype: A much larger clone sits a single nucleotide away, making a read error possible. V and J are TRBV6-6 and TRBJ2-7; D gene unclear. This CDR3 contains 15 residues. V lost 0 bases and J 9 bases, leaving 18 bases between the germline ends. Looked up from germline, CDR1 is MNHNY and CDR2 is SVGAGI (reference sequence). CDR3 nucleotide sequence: TGTGCCAGCAGTTACTCGCCCGGCAGGTTTGACGTGCAGTACTTC. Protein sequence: CASSYSPGRFDVQYF.

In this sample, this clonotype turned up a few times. The CDR3 is CASSRDRDRDPYEQYF. CDR3 DNA sequence: TGTGCCAGCAGTAGAGACCGGGACAGGGACCCCTACGAGCAGTACTTC. The chain is built from TRBV6-2 or TRBV6-3 and TRBJ2-7; 9 nucleotides align to TRBD1. Germline CDR1 is MNHEY and CDR2 is SVGEGT. J was trimmed by 2 bases and V by 5 bases; bases with no gene match: 10. CDR3 length equals 16 residues.

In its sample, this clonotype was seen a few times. CDR3: CASSYGTATYNEQFF. The CDR3 bases are TGTGCCAGCAGCTACGGGACCGCCACCTACAATGAGCAGTTCTTC. This chain links TRBV5-5 with TRBJ2-1; D may correspond to TRBD1 or TRBD2 (5 bases each). The germline V and J ends were trimmed by 3 bases and 2 bases, with 12 bases remaining between them. Germline CDR1 is SGHKS and CDR2 is YYEKEE (reference sequence). The CDR3 contains 15 residues.

CDR3 DNA sequence: TGCGCCAGCAGCTCCCGGGGTAGCGGGGGGGTTTCAGATACGCAGTATTTT. Translation: CASSSRGSGGVSDTQYF. This sequence joins TRBV5-1 and TRBJ2-3; 11 bases are shared with TRBD2. Unmatched junction bases numbered 10, after V lost 3 bases and J lost 4 bases. The germline gives CDR1 SGHRS, CDR2 YFSETQ. The CDR3 loop spans 17 amino acids.

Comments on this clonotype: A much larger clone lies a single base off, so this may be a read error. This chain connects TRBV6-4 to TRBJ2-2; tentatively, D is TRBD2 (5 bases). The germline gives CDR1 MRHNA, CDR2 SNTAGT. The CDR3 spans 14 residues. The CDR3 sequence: CASRIVPNTGELVF. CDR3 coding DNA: TGTGCCAGCAGAATAGTACCGAACACCGGGGAGCTGGTTTTT.

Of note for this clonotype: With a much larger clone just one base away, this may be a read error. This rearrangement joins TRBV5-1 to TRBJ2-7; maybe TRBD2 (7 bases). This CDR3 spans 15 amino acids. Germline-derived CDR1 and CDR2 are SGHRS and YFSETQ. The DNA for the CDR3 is TGCGCCAGCGGCTTGTCGACGGGGGGCACGTACGAGCAGTACTTC. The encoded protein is CASGLSTGGTYEQYF.

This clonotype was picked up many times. The CDR3 sequence: CASSMSAYEQYF. In DNA, the CDR3 is TGTGCCAGTAGTATGAGTGCCTACGAGCAGTACTTC. V gene TRBV19 combines with J gene TRBJ2-7; D gene uncertain. Germline values: CDR1 LNHDA, CDR2 SQIVND (reference sequence). The CDR3 is 12 residues long. Trimming removed 3 bases from V and 2 bases from J, with 5 bases in between.

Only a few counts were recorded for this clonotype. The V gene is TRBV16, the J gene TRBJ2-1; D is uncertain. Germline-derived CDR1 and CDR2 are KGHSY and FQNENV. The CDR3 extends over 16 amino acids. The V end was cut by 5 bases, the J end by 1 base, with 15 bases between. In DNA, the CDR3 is TGTGCCAGCAGCATCCTGGGTGTAGGGTCCTACAATGAGCAGTTCTTC. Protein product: CASSILGVGSYNEQFF. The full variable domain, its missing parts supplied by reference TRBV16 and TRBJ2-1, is GEEVAQTPKHLVRGEGQKAKLYCAPIKGHSYVFWYQQVLKNEFKFLISFQNENVFDETGMPKERFSAKCLPNSPCSLEIQATKLEDSAVYFCASSILGVGSYNEQFFGPGTRLTVL.

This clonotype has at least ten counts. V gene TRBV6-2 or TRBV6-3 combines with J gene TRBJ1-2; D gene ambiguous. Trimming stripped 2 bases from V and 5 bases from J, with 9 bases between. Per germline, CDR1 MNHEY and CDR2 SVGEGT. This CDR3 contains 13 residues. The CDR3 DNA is TGTGCCAGCAGTTACGGGAATCCTTATGGCTACACCTTC. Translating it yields CASSYGNPYGYTF.

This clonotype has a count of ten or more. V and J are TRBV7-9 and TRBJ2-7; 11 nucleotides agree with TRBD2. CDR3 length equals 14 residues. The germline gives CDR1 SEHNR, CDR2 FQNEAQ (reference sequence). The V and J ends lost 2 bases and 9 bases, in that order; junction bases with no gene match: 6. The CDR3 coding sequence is TGTGCCAGCAGCTTATCACTAGCGGGAGTCGGGCAGTACTTC. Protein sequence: CASSLSLAGVGQYF.

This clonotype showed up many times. CDR3 region: CASSQDRGSYNEQFF. The CDR3 bases are TGCGCCAGCAGCCAAGATCGGGGTTCCTACAATGAGCAGTTCTTC. The gene calls are TRBV4-3 and TRBJ2-1, with TRBD2 as a possible D gene (5 bases). The germline V and J ends were trimmed by 0 bases and 1 base, with 7 bases remaining between them. This CDR3 is 15 amino acids long. Germline-derived CDR1 and CDR2 are LGHNA and YSLEER.

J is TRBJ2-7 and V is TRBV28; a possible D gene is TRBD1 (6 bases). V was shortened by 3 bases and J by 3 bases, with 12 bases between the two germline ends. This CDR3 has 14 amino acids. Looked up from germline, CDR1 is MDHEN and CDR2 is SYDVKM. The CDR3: CASSFVTGYYEQYF. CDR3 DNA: TGTGCCAGCAGTTTCGTGACAGGTTACTACGAGCAGTACTTC.

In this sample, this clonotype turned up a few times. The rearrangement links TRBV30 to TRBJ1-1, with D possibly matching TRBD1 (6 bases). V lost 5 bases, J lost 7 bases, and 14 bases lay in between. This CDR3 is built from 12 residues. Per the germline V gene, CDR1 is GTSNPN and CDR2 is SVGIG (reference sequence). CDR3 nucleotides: TGTGCCTGGTCCCCAACAGGGAGTGAAGCTTTCTTT. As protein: CAWSPTGSEAFF. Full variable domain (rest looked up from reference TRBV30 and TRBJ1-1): SQTIHQWPATLVQPVGSPLSLECTVEGTSNPNLYWYRQAAGRGLQLLFYSVGIGQISSEVPQNLSASRPQDRQFILSSKKLLLSDSGFYLCAWSPTGSEAFFGQGTRLTVV.